This TCR beta chain appears in the sequencing data of a study of cytomegalovirus exposure and HLA in healthy donors (dated by TCRdb to the late 2010s). About the full investigation: According to an earlier analysis of 450 to 650 of the donors, 150 million to 200 million T cells yielded over 90 million unique TCR beta sequences and less than 300 Gb of sequence data. About 280 gigabases of sequencing data and 70 million to 100 million unique TCR sequences made up an early release that covered 500 to 700 HLA-typed donors. Among the approximately 400 genotyped donors, around 79% belonged to the genetic ancestry cluster associated with self-reported Caucasian donors. The study was designed to test whether signatures of past pathogen exposure could be identified by cataloging public T cell receptors. The T cell repertoires of about 700 subjects were profiled by immunosequencing and related to cytomegalovirus serostatus. A separate validation cohort of approximately 130 different subjects was used in addition to the roughly 720-subject first cohort. To predict cytomegalovirus infection status, the study combined high-throughput TCR immunosequencing, statistical association of individual TCRs with disease status, and machine learning. To study patterns of TCR occurrence, a later analysis re-analyzed previously published TCR beta repertoires from several hundred donors and added high-resolution HLA genotyping. Rather than using new phenotypic data, the later analysis identified candidate immune exposures from TCR beta sequences and from how often those sequences occurred across donors. An earlier analysis of several hundred of the donors applied high-throughput TCR beta sequencing to assess whether each TCR beta V gene segment acted as functional or pseudogenic. Donor age, sex, ethnicity and CMV serostatus were collected together with the repertoire data. A later genetic analysis took genome-wide SNP genotypes for about 55% of the 666 donors and used that subset as a discovery cohort. All discovery cohort repertoires had been generated using a single sequencing platform. HLA typing covered class I and class II loci at four-digit resolution. Typing coverage differed by locus: A, B, C, DRB1 and DQB1 were typed in about 620-630 donors, DQA1 in about 500, DPA1 in 600 to 610, and DPB1 in approximately 450. Roughly 5 DR-DQ haplotypes were handled as single units for association and clustering because linkage in the cohort was strong. On average, approximately 250,000 unique TCR beta nucleotide sequences were sequenced per donor among a few hundred genotyped donors of the cohort, with roughly 20% of those sequences being non-productive. The study at large found these results: The study listed 150 to 200 TCR beta chains as associated with cytomegalovirus. A further reported finding was that TCR beta sequences accurately predicted the HLA-A and HLA-B alleles for most subjects in the first cohort. Most TCR sequences were seen in very few donors, while some public TCRs were found in many individuals. Cytomegalovirus status was reported to be diagnosed by the classifier with high specificity and sensitivity in both the original and validation cohorts. Linkage disequilibrium might explain the correlated functional status among segregating V segments, but an unknown experimental factor could not be ruled out. At a false discovery rate of 0.05, a later analysis linked around 17,000 TCR beta sequences to specific HLA alleles. Several of the top co-occurrence clusters appeared to be linked to parvovirus B19, influenza, CMV and Epstein-Barr virus, according to a later analysis. The earlier analysis of about 600 of the donors excluded 15 to 20 rarely observed V segments, including chromosome 9 orphons, because counts were too low. Immune exposure information for the cohort was limited to CMV serostatus. Assigning TCR associations to individual alleles was difficult when HLA alleles, especially DR and DQ, strongly co-occurred. Some IMGT-functional V segments, including TRBV6-2 and TRBV6-3, could not be distinguished by the 87-base-pair reads and were therefore excluded. Broadly in line with IMGT annotations, most TCR beta V segments showed up in productive rearrangements about 87% or about 30% of the time in an earlier analysis of approximately 600 of the donors. Most CMV-associated TCR beta chains appeared to be HLA-restricted in a later analysis, and the HLA associations seemed to be driven largely by CMV exposure. In a later analysis, the rate of TCR association differed among HLA loci, with DRB1 alleles having the most associated TCRs and HLA-C alleles having the fewest. In this cohort, only TCR beta chains were sequenced, and detectable features were limited by the absence of alpha or paired-chain data. In vitro tests confirmed that three of the cytomegalovirus-associated TCR beta chains recognize cytomegalovirus antigens. V-gene and J-gene trimming of TCR beta chains was associated with a missense DCLRE1C variant in a later genetic analysis, and the association was replicated in an independent cohort. In a later analysis, HLA-associated TCR beta chains were found to be more clonally expanded and to have lower generation probabilities than equally common non-associated chains. Because HLA typing was missing for some donors at each locus, association tests included only the typed subset. The authors suggested that the approach could potentially be extended to other disease states and immunological phenotypes. Compared with the roughly 670-donor mean, donors in an Asian-associated ancestry cluster had fewer N-insertions in productive TCRs, according to a later genetic analysis. Sequencing depth was assumed to be roughly uniform across donors in the presence/absence analyses, though that assumption may not hold. A group of highly shared sequence variants was considered likely to be a technical artifact of the sequencing pipeline.

The cohort consisted of 666 healthy bone marrow donors. All cohort members were sampled while nominally healthy, although unrecorded immune exposures were likely present. The donor tested CMV seronegative and was one of the 352 seronegative cohort members. Every donor gave a peripheral blood sample, and the peripheral blood mononuclear cells from that sample were used for TCR beta sequencing. The Qiagen DNeasy Blood Extraction Kit was used to extract genomic DNA from the blood cell samples. To prepare the library, the immunoSEQ multiplex PCR assay was applied. For the multiplex PCR, a mixture combining 60 forward primers for TCR Vbeta segments and 13 reverse primers for TCR Jbeta segments was used. The CDR3 region of rearranged TCR beta genes was amplified from genomic DNA by a multiplex PCR assay. The amplified TCR beta libraries were sequenced on the Illumina HiSeq System as 87-base-pair reads. Regarding the original processing steps: Across the 600 to 700 repertoires, a later analysis counted roughly 84 million unique TCR beta chains, roughly 11 million of which were shared by at least two donors. To remove PCR and sequencing errors, raw reads were error-corrected and collapsed into unique sequences using a nearest-neighbor algorithm that merged closely related sequences. V, D and J gene segments were assigned by aligning CDR3 sequences to IMGT reference sequences. For a sequence to be retained, at least a six-nucleotide match to both a V gene segment and a J gene segment was required. Rearrangements were classified as productive when the CDR3 lacked stop codons and remained in frame with V and J, and all other rearrangements were classified as non-productive. Following IMGT convention, CDR3 was defined as the stretch from the second conserved V-encoded cysteine to the conserved J-encoded phenylalanine. In an earlier analysis of 587 of the donors, sequences lacking an unambiguous match to a single V gene segment were excluded. An earlier analysis of a few hundred of the donors called V segments functional above 56.7% productive rearrangements and segregating when the between-donor standard deviation exceeded 5%. To diagnose cytomegalovirus status from the catalog of TCR beta chain sequences, a statistical classification framework was built. V and J gene assignment, in a later analysis, came from comparing TCR nucleotide sequences with IMGT/GENE-DB human TR gene sequences. Using the TCRdist pipeline, a later analysis assigned CDR3 sequences along with most-parsimonious VDJ recombination scenarios. A later analysis defined each TCR beta chain by its CDR3 amino acid sequence plus V-gene family, and excluded reads lacking a unique V-gene family. To address suspected cross-contamination and a sequencing artifact, a later analysis removed over 500 highly shared, low-generation-probability nucleotide sequences. For each public chain, a later analysis derived a clonal expansion index from normalized ranks of inferred template counts within each repertoire. A later analysis computed generation probabilities with a VDJ recombination model fitted to out-of-frame rearrangements, and checked the results against IGoR. In a later analysis, hypergeometric tests were used to score TCR-TCR, TCR-HLA and TCR-CMV co-occurrence, with a repertoire-size bias correction applied to TCR pairs. False discovery rates were estimated in a later analysis by permuting HLA or CMV assignments 20 times. In a later analysis, co-occurring TCRs were grouped using DBSCAN, and TCRdist sequence similarity was added for clustering within HLA-allele-positive subsets. For co-occurrence clustering, repertoires with fewer than 30,000 or more than 120,000 public chains were excluded, along with roughly 5 repertoires with anomalous nucleotide sharing. TCRdb's version of the immuneACCESS table is confined to in-frame rearrangements and falls short of the full clone set. An unresolved V gene accounts for under half of the shortfall where checked; the remainder is of unknown origin. V, J and clone size derive from that table, while D and trimming were established from the DNA sequence. The sample table contains roughly 83,000 clones; only one count was recorded for approximately 75% of them. The leading ten clones occupy roughly 4.2% of the sample.

V drops 0 bases and J drops 2 bases, leaving 8 bases in between. Reading the germline V gene (reference sequence) gives CDR1 LNHNV and CDR2 YYDKDF. From the cysteine up to the phenylalanine, the CDR3 has a length of 15 residues. The retained sequence is limited to the CDR3, 45 bases, with the frame set at the first base. About this clone itself: Which antigen it targets is not known. Base qualities were left out, and no much larger clone turns up one base away.

The sequence joins TRBV15 to TRBJ1-3, with the D gene too uncertain to name. The clonotype comes from a man in his sixties in good health and CMV-seronegative. The sample was PBMCs. The CDR3 has the sequence CATSRDSRAGNTIYF. The DNA sequence follows: TGTGCCACCAGCAGAGATTCGCGAGCTGGAAACACCATATATTTT.